This T cell receptor (beta chain) comes out of a study of OX40 agonist ivuxolimab in advanced cancers. Looked up from germline, CDR1 is MDHEN and CDR2 is SYDVKM. Trimming shortened V by 2 bases and J by 4 bases, and 14 bases separated the two germline ends. This CDR3 region has 15 residues. Sequencing used immunoSEQ multiplex PCR; TCRdb keeps in-frame clones, though not all of them. The data hold around 62,000 clones, with 80% to 90% observed a single time. The chain uses TRBV28 and TRBJ2-5, with D perhaps matching TRBD1 or TRBD2 (5 bases each). The receptor was isolated from an adult with an advanced solid tumor such as melanoma, head and neck, liver or kidney cancer. The sequenced sample was CD4+ or CD8+ T cells sorted from blood, obtained in a trial of the OX40 agonist ivuxolimab. The CDR3 protein is CASSLGTLSIETQYF. The CDR3 DNA is TGTGCCAGCAGTTTAGGGACCCTCAGCATAGAGACCCAGTACTTC.